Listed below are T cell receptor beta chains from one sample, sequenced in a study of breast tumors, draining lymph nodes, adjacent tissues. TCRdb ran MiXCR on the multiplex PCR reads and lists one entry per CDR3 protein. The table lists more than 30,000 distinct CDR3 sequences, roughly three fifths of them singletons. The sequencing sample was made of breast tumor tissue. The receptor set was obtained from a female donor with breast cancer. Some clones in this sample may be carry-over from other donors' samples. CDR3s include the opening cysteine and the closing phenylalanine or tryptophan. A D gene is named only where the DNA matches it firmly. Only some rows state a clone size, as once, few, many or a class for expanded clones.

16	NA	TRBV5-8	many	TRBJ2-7	TGTGCCAGCAGTATAGAGCAGGCCGCAAGCTCCTACGAGCAGTACTTC	CASSIEQAASSYEQYF
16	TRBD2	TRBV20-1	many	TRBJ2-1	TGCAGTGCTCCCTCCGCTAGCGGAAGCTCCTACAATGAGCAGTTCTTC	CSAPSASGSSYNEQFF
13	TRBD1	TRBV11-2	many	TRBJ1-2	TGTGCCAGCAGCTTAGGGACAGGGGCCGGCTACACCTTC	CASSLGTGAGYTF
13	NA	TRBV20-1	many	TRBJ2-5	TGCAGTGCTAGGGGGACTTACCAAGAGACCCAGTACTTC	CSARGTYQETQYF
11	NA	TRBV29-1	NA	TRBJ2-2	TGCAGCGTTGGGGGGGCCGGGGAGCTGTTTTTT	CSVGGAGELFF
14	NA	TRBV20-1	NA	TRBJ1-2	TGCAGTGCTAGAGGAATGGGCGGGGACTATGGCTACACCTTC	CSARGMGGDYGYTF
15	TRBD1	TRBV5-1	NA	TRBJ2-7	TGCGCCAGCAGCCCACGGACAGGTTCCTCCTACGAGCAGTACTTC	CASSPRTGSSYEQYF
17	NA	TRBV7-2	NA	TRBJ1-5	TGTGCCAGCAGCTTAGGTTCCGGCCTATATAGCAATCAGCCCCAGCATTTT	CASSLGSGLYSNQPQHF
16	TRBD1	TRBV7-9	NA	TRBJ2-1	TGTGCCAGCAGCTTAACCAGGGACAGGGGCTACAATGAGCAGTTCTTC	CASSLTRDRGYNEQFF
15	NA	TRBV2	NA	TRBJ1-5	TGTGCCAGCAGTAAAGGGGCTAGTAGCAATCAGCCCCAGCATTTT	CASSKGASSNQPQHF
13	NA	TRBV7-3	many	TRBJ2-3	TGTGCCAGCAGCTTCGAAGGAGCAGATACGCAGTATTTT	CASSFEGADTQYF
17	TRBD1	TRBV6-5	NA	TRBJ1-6	TGTGCCAGCACCCCGGCCGGGACAGGGGGTAGCAGTTCACCCCTCCACTTT	CASTPAGTGGSSSPLHF
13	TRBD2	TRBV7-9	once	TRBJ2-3	TGTGCCAGCAGCTTAGCGGGAGGGCCAACGCAGTATTTT	CASSLAGGPTQYF
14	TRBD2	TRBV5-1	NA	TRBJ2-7	TGCGCCAGCAGCTTGTGGGGACTACCCTACGAGCAGTACTTC	CASSLWGLPYEQYF
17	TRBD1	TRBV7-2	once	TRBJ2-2	TGTGCCAGCAGCTTGCCAGGGACCGGGACAGAAAACGGGGAGCTGTTTTTT	CASSLPGTGTENGELFF
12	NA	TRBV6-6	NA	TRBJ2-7	TGTGCCAGCAGTCACTCCCCCTACGAGCAGTACTTC	CASSHSPYEQYF
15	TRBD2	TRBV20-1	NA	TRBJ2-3	TGCAGTGCTAGTGGGACTAGCGAGACCACAGATACGCAGTATTTT	CSASGTSETTDTQYF
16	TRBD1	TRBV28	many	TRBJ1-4	TGTGCCAGCAGTTCGATGACCGGGACAGGGTACCGAAAACTGTTTTTT	CASSSMTGTGYRKLFF
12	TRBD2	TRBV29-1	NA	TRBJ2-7	TGCAGCGTTCTTGGGGGAGGGCACGAGCAGTACTTC	CSVLGGGHEQYF
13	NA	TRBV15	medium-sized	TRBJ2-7	TGTGCCACCAGCAGAGATGGGTCCCACGAGCAGTACTTC	CATSRDGSHEQYF
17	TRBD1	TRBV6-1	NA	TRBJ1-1	TGTGCCAGCAGTGAAATATTCGGACAGGTGGGCTACGCTGAAGCTTTCTTT	CASSEIFGQVGYAEAFF
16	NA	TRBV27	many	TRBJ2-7	TGTGCCAGCAGTTCTACCGCCGCTGGGGTAACCTACGAGCAGTACTTC	CASSSTAAGVTYEQYF
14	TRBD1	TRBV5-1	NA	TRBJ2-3	TGCGCCAGCAGCTCTGGACAGGGGGCAGATACGCAGTATTTT	CASSSGQGADTQYF
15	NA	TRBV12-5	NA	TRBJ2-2	TGTGCTAGTGCCCTCAACTCTGCGGGCACCGGGGAGCTGTTTTTT	CASALNSAGTGELFF
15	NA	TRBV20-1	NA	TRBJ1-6	TGCAGTGCTAGCACCAGGGGTTTCGATAATTCACCCCTCCACTTT	CSASTRGFDNSPLHF
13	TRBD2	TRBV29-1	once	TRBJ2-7	TGCAGCGTTTTGGCTAGCGGGGCCTACGAGCAGTACTTC	CSVLASGAYEQYF
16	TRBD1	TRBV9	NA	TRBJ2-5	TGTGCCAGCAGCGGTACACCGGGACAGGGGGCGGAGACCCAGTACTTC	CASSGTPGQGAETQYF
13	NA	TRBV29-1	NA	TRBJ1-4	TGCAGCGTTGATTCGCAGGGTGGAGAAAAACTGTTTTTT	CSVDSQGGEKLFF
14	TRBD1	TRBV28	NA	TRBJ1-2	TGTGCCAGCAGTCCTTTCGGACAGGGACGTGGCTACACCTTC	CASSPFGQGRGYTF